This record concerns one T cell receptor (beta chain) sequence. This sample stems from a study of cytomegalovirus exposure and HLA in healthy donors. V trimming: 10 bases; J trimming: 6 bases; junction bases outside the gene matches: 10. From germline, CDR1 is MNHEY and CDR2 SMNVEV (reference sequence). The CDR3 is made up of 14 amino acids. The PCR employed 60 Vbeta primers together with 13 Jbeta primers. Repertoires were generated with immunoSEQ multiplex PCR, while TCRdb's copy carries only in-frame clones and drops some. This sample's table reports around 190,000 clones. The chain has TRBV27 and TRBJ2-1; 9 bases match TRBD2. Sequences were obtained from PBMCs. The receptor was isolated from a woman aged 25 to 39 in good health and CMV-seropositive. The CDR3 DNA is TGTGCCACCGAGACTAGCGGTATTCCCAATGAGCAGTTCTTC. This translates into CATETSGIPNEQFF.